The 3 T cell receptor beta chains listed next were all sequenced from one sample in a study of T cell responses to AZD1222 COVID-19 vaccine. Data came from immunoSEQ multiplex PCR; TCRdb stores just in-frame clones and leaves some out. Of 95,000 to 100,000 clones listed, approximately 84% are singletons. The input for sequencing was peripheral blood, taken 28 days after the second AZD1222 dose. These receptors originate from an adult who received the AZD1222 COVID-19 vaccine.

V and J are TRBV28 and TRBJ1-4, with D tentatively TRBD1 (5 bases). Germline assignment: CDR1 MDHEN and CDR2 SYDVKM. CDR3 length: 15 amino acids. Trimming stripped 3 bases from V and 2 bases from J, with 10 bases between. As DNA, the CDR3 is TGTGCCAGCAGTTTGGGAGGGGACACTAATGAAAAACTGTTTTTT. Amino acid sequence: CASSLGGDTNEKLFF.

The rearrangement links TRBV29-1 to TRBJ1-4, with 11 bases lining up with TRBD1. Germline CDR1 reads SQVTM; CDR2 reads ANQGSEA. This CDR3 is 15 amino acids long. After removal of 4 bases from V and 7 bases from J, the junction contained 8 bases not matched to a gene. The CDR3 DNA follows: TGCAGCGTTGGAGATCGGGGACAGGGGGTTGAAAAACTGTTTTTT. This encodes CSVGDRGQGVEKLFF.

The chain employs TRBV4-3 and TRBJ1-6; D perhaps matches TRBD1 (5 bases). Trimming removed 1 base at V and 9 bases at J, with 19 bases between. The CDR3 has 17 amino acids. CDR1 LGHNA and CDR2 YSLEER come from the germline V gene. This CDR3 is CASSQGDVRVNGSPLHF. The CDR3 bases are TGCGCCAGCAGCCAAGGGGACGTTAGGGTAAATGGTTCACCCCTCCACTTT.